This T cell receptor (beta chain) was sequenced for a study of T-cell reconstitution after alpha-beta-depleted transplantation in children. This clonotype was recorded at least ten times. Its antigen is still unknown. Preparation of the TCRbeta library involved a method that used unique molecular identifiers. Via MiXCR, TCRdb re-called the PCR reads, giving one row per CDR3 protein. The table records around 490,000 distinct CDR3 sequences, roughly 11% of them present only once. The length of the CDR3 is 16 residues. Trimming removed 0 bases from V and 5 bases from J; junction bases left unmatched: 7. Germline V gene lookup returns CDR1 SGHRS and CDR2 YFSETQ. Whole-study findings and limits: Several hundred rapidly expanded clones from non-depleted graft cells reportedly supplied alpha-beta T cells about two months post-transplant.

V and J are TRBV5-1 and TRBJ1-5; 8 bases line up with TRBD1. This TCR came from a female patient aged 2 to 10 who had a stem cell transplant for aplastic anemia, so the T cells may come from the graft donor. The sample here was PBMCs, mostly from graft donor cells, taken 180 days after TCRalphabeta/CD19-depleted stem cell transplant. The CDR3 here is CASSLGTGFGDQPQHF. CDR3 bases: TGCGCCAGCAGCTTGGGGACAGGGTTCGGTGATCAGCCCCAGCATTTT.